The clone carrying this T cell receptor beta chain came up once. Its antigen remains unknown. The entry originates in a study of shared clonotypes between healthy human individuals. Study context: Every donor yielded three CD4 naive, three CD4 memory, two CD8 naive and one CD8 memory plate. Study findings and constraints: Sampling was confined to blood; repertoires within tissues likely differ.

CD8 cells regarded as naive lacked CD45RO, were positively chosen for CCR7, and omitted terminally differentiated effector memory CD45RA+ cells. The study drew all its donors from Caucasian adults living in Nashville, Tennessee. It was across several immunoSEQ plates that each subset's genomic DNA was evenly split. Here immunoSEQ multiplex PCR was the method, and the copy in TCRdb shows in-frame clones only, minus some. The top ten hold around 0.3% of the sample, which has about 580,000 clones, 98% seen once. The clonotype was recovered from a young man in good health. Sequenced sample: naive CD8+ T cells sorted from blood.

As DNA, the CDR3 is TGTGCCAGCAGTGTAATGGATACTGAAGCTTTCTTT. It yields the protein CASSVMDTEAFF. The chain recombines TRBV25-1 with TRBJ1-1; D is unclear. The germline CDR1 and CDR2 sequences are MGHDK and SYGVNS. Trimming pared 4 bases from V and 5 bases from J, leaving 8 bases between. CDR3 length: 12 amino acids.